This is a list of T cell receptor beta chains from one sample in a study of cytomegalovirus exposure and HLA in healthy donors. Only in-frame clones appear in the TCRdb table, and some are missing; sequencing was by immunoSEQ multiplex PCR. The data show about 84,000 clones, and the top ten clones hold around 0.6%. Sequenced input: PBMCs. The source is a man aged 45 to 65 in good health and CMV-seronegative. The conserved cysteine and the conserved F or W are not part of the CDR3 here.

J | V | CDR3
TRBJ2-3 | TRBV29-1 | SVEVLVGPPDTQY
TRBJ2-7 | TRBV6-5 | ASISEYEQY
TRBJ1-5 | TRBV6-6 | ASSYSTGGGGPQH
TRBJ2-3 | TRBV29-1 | SASSGASTDTQY
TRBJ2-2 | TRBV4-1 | ASSHRSLGELF
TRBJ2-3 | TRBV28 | ASSLGGGGLDTQY
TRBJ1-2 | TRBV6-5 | ASSYSGAQGGGYT
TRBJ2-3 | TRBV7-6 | ASSLYPSGGAADTQY
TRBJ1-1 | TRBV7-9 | ASRGQGRGTEAF
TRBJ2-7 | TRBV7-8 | ASSSRQGGEQY
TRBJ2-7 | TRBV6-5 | ASSYSSTLEQY
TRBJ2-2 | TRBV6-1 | ASSGQGAVAGELF
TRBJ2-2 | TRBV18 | ASSVRQTNTGELF
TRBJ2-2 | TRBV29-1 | SVEGGTKNTGELF
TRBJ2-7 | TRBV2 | ASSEAVGADYEQY
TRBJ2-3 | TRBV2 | ASSEIEVPGLEDTQY
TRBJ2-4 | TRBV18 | ASSPPTGQGTIQY
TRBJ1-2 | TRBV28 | ASSEAGRFIYGYT
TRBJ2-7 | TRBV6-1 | ASTLDSLFEQY
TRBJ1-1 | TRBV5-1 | ASSLADTEAF
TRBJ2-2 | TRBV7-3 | ASRASGQGNTGELF
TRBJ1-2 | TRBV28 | ASSLYGQGAPYGYT
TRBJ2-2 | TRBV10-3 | AIKTGGTGELF
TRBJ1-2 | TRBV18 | ASSLDRDYGYT
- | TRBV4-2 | ASGLGFEQY
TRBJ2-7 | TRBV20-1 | SGSRGYEQY
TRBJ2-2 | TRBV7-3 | ASSLLEVSNTGELF
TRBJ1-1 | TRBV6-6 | ASRQRDSHEAF
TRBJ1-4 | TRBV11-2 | ASSRGQGSEKLF
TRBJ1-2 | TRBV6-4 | ASSDSGTYGYT
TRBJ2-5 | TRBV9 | ASSVYRDNQETQY
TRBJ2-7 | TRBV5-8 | ASSLVLGTGITYEQY
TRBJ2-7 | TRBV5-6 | ASRENQREYYEQY
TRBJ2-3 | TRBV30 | AWSVGTGLADTQY
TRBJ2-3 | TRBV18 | ASSPYSGGLLLTDTQY
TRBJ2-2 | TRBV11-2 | ASSLSGGASTGELF
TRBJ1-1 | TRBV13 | ASSSSGTEAF
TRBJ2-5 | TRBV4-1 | ASSQDRETQY
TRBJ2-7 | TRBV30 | AWSVGTESYEQY
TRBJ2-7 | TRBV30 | AWSNEAGERYEQY
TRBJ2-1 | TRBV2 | ASKGELNNEQF
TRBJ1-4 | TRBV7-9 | ASSVGYGVGEAEKLF
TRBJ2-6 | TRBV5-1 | ASSLEAGSGANVLT
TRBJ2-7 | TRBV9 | ASSVVPTSLYEQY
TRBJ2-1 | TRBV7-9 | ASSLEHEQF
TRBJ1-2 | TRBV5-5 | ASSLGQGPGYT
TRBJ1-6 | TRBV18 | ASSPPKRTGDSPLH
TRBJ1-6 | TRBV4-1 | ASSPWDRASSPLH
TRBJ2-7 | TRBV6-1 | ASSEQPDTNYEQY
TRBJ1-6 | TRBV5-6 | ASMHIGGKNSPLH
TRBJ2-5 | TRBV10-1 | ASSLTAQETQY
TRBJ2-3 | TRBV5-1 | ASSITRGPDTQY
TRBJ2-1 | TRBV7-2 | ASSSPGSNEQF
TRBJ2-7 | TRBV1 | TSSQVRGGLSYEQY